This entry lists 24 T cell receptor beta chains sequenced from one sample in a study of control samples from healthy donors and cancer patients. This table comes from immunoSEQ multiplex PCR, and its TCRdb copy is limited to in-frame clones, with some not included. The table lists about 140,000 clones, approximately 94% of them singletons. Sequenced input: blood. Source of these receptors: a man between 35 and 55 years old in good health.

V gene TRBV12-3 or TRBV12-4 combines with J gene TRBJ1-5; 7 bases align to TRBD1. V dropped 3 bases and J dropped 6; count of bases not matched to a gene: 2. This CDR3 region has 13 residues. CDR3: CASSLNRGQPQHF. In DNA, the CDR3 is TGTGCCAGCAGTTTGAACAGGGGTCAGCCCCAGCATTTT.

This clone was seen a few times. The J gene is TRBJ2-3, the V gene TRBV2; unclear D gene. CDR3 length: 19 amino acids. Trimming took off 2 bases at V and 1 base at J, with 22 bases between the two ends. Germline V lookup: CDR1 SNHLY, CDR2 FYNNEI. CDR3 DNA: TGTGCCAGCAGTGAAATGACAACCCCGTCTATCGAGGGCACAGATACGCAGTATTTT. Residues: CASSEMTTPSIEGTDTQYF.

The rearrangement joins TRBV29-1 to TRBJ1-2; 7 bases fit TRBD1. V dropped 7 bases and J dropped 4; count of bases not matched to a gene: 15. Germline-derived CDR1 and CDR2 are SQVTM and ANQGSEA. This CDR3 has 15 residues. The DNA for the CDR3 is TGCAGCGCACAAATTCCACAGGGGTTCGGCTATGGCTACACCTTC. Translation: CSAQIPQGFGYGYTF.

The chain couples TRBV5-6 to TRBJ2-2; D ambiguous. The germline V gene has CDR1 SGHDT and CDR2 YYEEEE. The CDR3 is 12 residues long. The V gene lost 2 bases and the J gene lost 8 bases, with 7 bases spanning the gap. The CDR3 here is CASSFDLGELFF. CDR3 nucleotide sequence: TGTGCCAGCAGCTTCGATCTAGGGGAGCTGTTTTTT.

The DNA for the CDR3 is TGCGCCAGCTATCGGGACATCCAAGAGACCCAGTACTTC. Amino acid sequence: CASYRDIQETQYF. This rearrangement joins TRBV5-1 to TRBJ2-5; possible D gene TRBD1, 6 bases. V shed 7 bases and J shed 1 base, with 11 bases lying between them. The CDR3 consists of 13 residues. CDR1 and CDR2 from the germline V gene are SGHRS and YFSETQ.

This chain links TRBV28 with TRBJ2-7; TRBD2 matches at 11 bases. This CDR3 is 14 amino acids long. V dropped 8 bases and J dropped 5; count of bases not matched to a gene: 8. Looked up from germline, CDR1 is MDHEN and CDR2 is SYDVKM. CDR3 coding DNA: TGTGCCAGCGGGTTTAGCGGGAGGGCGGACGAGCAGTACTTC. Protein sequence: CASGFSGRADEQYF.

The CDR3 region is CASSHVAANQYGYTF. The CDR3 DNA reads TGTGCCAGCAGTCATGTTGCAGCGAACCAATACGGCTACACCTTC. The chain carries TRBV27 and TRBJ1-2, with unresolved D. Trimming pared 5 bases from V and 8 bases from J, leaving 21 bases between. The CDR3 has 15 amino acids. The V gene's germline CDR1 is MNHEY and CDR2 SMNVEV (reference sequence).

This clone was recorded only once. The chain uses TRBV11-3 and TRBJ2-5; D remains unclear. The V end was cut by 5 bases, the J end by 5 bases, with 15 bases between. The germline V gene encodes CDR1 SGHNT and CDR2 YENEEA. The CDR3 consists of 14 residues. CDR3 in amino acids: CASSNTPRTETQYF. The CDR3 DNA sequence: TGTGCCAGCAGCAACACCCCACGTACGGAGACCCAGTACTTC. The full variable domain, completed using reference TRBV11-3 and TRBJ2-5, is EAGVVQSPRYKIIEKKQPVAFWCNPISGHNTLYWYLQNLGQGPELLIRYENEEAVDDSQLPKDRFSAERLKGVDSTLKIQPAELGDSAVYLCASSNTPRTETQYFGPGTRLLVL.

The CDR3 protein is CASSQMDSAGEQYF. CDR3 DNA: TGCGCCAGCAGCCAAATGGACAGTGCGGGCGAGCAGTACTTC. The rearrangement uses TRBV4-1 and TRBJ2-7; D is perhaps TRBD1 (6 bases). V was shortened by 2 bases and J by 6 bases, with 14 bases between the two germline ends. This CDR3 region has 14 residues. Per germline, CDR1 MGHRA and CDR2 YSYEKL.

The gene calls are TRBV5-1 and TRBJ1-5; TRBD1 agrees at 7 bases. The junction had 5 bases not matched to a gene; V was cut back by 3 bases and J by 5 bases. The germline V gene encodes CDR1 SGHRS and CDR2 YFSETQ. The CDR3 loop spans 14 amino acids. CDR3: CASSYGQEDQPQHF. The CDR3 coding sequence is TGCGCCAGCAGCTATGGACAGGAGGATCAGCCCCAGCATTTT.

The chain is built from TRBV18 and TRBJ1-3, with a possible D match to TRBD1 (5 bases). There are 16 residues in the CDR3. Trimming left V 3 bases short and J 0 bases short, with 12 bases between. In germline, CDR1 is KGHSH, CDR2 LQKENI. The CDR3 region is CASSPGPRSSGNTIYF. The CDR3, as DNA: TGTGCCAGCTCACCGGGACCCAGGAGCTCTGGAAACACCATATATTTT. The full variable domain, completed using reference TRBV18 and TRBJ1-3, is NAGVMQNPRHLVRRRGQEARLRCSPMKGHSHVYWYRQLPEEGLKFMVYLQKENIIDESGMPKERFSAEFPKEGPSILRIQQVVRGDSAAYFCASSPGPRSSGNTIYFGEGSWLTVV.

The chain has TRBV13 and TRBJ2-7; unclear D gene. Trimming left V 6 bases short and J 0 bases short, with 6 bases between. Germline values: CDR1 PRHDT, CDR2 FYEKMQ (reference sequence). The CDR3 extends over 12 amino acids. The CDR3 reads CASSHDSYEQYF. DNA for the CDR3: TGTGCCAGCAGTCACGACTCCTACGAGCAGTACTTC.

Only a few counts were recorded for this clone. The J gene is TRBJ2-3, the V gene TRBV11-2; no definite D call. This CDR3 contains 13 residues. Trimming cost V 4 bases and J 2 bases, with 7 bases left between them. CDR1 and CDR2 (germline): SGHAT, FQNNGV. CDR3 sequence: CASSYGNTDTQYF. CDR3 nucleotide sequence: TGTGCCAGCAGCTATGGCAACACAGATACGCAGTATTTT.

The chain recombines TRBV18 with TRBJ2-5; D remains unclear. Trimming took 4 bases from V and 1 from J, leaving 1 base between them. The CDR3 has 11 residues. From germline, CDR1 is KGHSH and CDR2 LQKENI. CDR3: CASSRQETQYF. In nucleotides, the CDR3 is TGTGCCAGCTCACGCCAAGAGACCCAGTACTTC.

The chain uses TRBV7-2 and TRBJ1-4; 7 bases are shared with TRBD1. The CDR3 covers 15 residues. Germline lookup yields CDR1 SGHTA and CDR2 FQGNSA. Trimming removed 1 base from V and 4 bases from J; junction bases left unmatched: 3. For the CDR3, the DNA is TGTGCCAGCAGCTTAGGGGGACAGTTTAATGAAAAACTGTTTTTT. This codes for CASSLGGQFNEKLFF. The complete variable domain, with remaining parts taken from reference TRBV7-2 and TRBJ1-4, reads GAGVSQSPSNKVTEKGKDVELRCDPISGHTALYWYRQSLGQGLEFLIYFQGNSAPDKSGLPSDRFSAERTGGSVSTLTIQRTQQEDSAVYLCASSLGGQFNEKLFFGSGTQLSVL.

The chain combines TRBV3-1 (or the pseudogene TRBV3-2) with TRBJ2-3, with 10 bases aligning to TRBD1. The CDR3 contains 12 residues. The ends lost 5 bases at V and 12 bases at J; junction bases unmatched: 5. The V gene's germline CDR1 is LGHDT and CDR2 YNNKEL (reference sequence). CDR3 sequence (DNA): TGTGCCAGCAGCGCTGGGACAGGGGCTCAGTATTTT. Amino acids: CASSAGTGAQYF.

This clone was counted only a few times. The J gene is TRBJ1-2, the V gene TRBV7-9; a possible D gene is TRBD1 (6 bases). CDR3 length: 14 amino acids. Germline values: CDR1 SEHNR, CDR2 FQNEAQ (reference sequence). V shed 4 bases and J shed 6 bases, with 15 bases lying between them. CDR3 sequence reads: CASSSTGVGNGYTF. The CDR3 DNA follows: TGTGCCAGCAGCTCGACAGGAGTAGGGAATGGCTACACCTTC.

The V and J genes are TRBV28 and TRBJ1-6; possible D gene TRBD1, 5 bases. The CDR3 covers 13 residues. V was trimmed by 3 bases and J by 6 bases, leaving 6 bases between them. CDR1 and CDR2 from the germline V gene are MDHEN and SYDVKM. The CDR3 region is CASSFGGNSPLHF. CDR3 sequence (DNA): TGTGCCAGCAGTTTCGGGGGTAATTCACCCCTCCACTTT.

V gene TRBV9 combines with J gene TRBJ1-5, with 10 positions matching TRBD1. The germline gives CDR1 SGDLS, CDR2 YYNGEE. Trimming removed 0 bases from V and 6 bases from J; junction bases left unmatched: 0. The CDR3 totals 14 residues. CDR3 in amino acids: CASSVGDRGQPQHF. CDR3 DNA sequence: TGTGCCAGCAGCGTAGGGGACAGGGGTCAGCCCCAGCATTTT.

V and J are TRBV28 and TRBJ2-7; 8 bases line up with TRBD1. This CDR3 has 16 residues. Germline lookup yields CDR1 MDHEN and CDR2 SYDVKM. V dropped 6 bases and J dropped 3; count of bases not matched to a gene: 13. CDR3 nucleotides: TGTGCCAGCAGACACAAGGGGGCCAGGGGGCACTACGAGCAGTACTTC. Its protein is CASRHKGARGHYEQYF.

V gene TRBV24-1 combines with J gene TRBJ2-7; 9 bases map to TRBD1. V lost 4 bases, J lost 4 bases, and 13 bases stayed unmatched. The CDR3 has 17 amino acids. Germline values: CDR1 KGHDR, CDR2 SFDVKD. Here the CDR3 DNA reads TGTGCCACCAGTGACCGAAACGACAGGGGGAGTGTATACGAGCAGTACTTC. Its protein is CATSDRNDRGSVYEQYF.

The chain joins TRBV5-6 to TRBJ2-1, with TRBD1 matching over 8 bases. After removal of 1 base from V and 6 bases from J, the junction contained 3 bases not matched to a gene. The CDR3 contains 14 residues. CDR1 and CDR2 (germline): SGHDT, YYEEEE. As DNA, the CDR3 is TGTGCCAGCAGCTTGTGGACAGGGACCAATGAGCAGTTCTTC. It encodes CASSLWTGTNEQFF.

This clone came up a few times. J is TRBJ1-2 and V is TRBV28; 7 bases match TRBD1. The CDR3 is 12 residues long. V was pared by 8 bases and J by 5 bases, with 5 bases of the junction left unmatched. Germline V gene lookup returns CDR1 MDHEN and CDR2 SYDVKM. This chain's CDR3 is CASLGQQYGYTF. The CDR3 DNA reads TGTGCCAGCTTGGGACAGCAGTATGGCTACACCTTC.

This sequence joins TRBV2 and TRBJ2-2; D perhaps matches TRBD2 (6 bases). The germline CDR1 and CDR2 sequences are SNHLY and FYNNEI. The CDR3 is made up of 15 amino acids. V was pared by 7 bases and J by 4 bases, with 16 bases between. As DNA, the CDR3 is TGTGCCAGCAACCCGTATGGAGGGACCACCGGGGAGCTGTTTTTT. Protein product: CASNPYGGTTGELFF.